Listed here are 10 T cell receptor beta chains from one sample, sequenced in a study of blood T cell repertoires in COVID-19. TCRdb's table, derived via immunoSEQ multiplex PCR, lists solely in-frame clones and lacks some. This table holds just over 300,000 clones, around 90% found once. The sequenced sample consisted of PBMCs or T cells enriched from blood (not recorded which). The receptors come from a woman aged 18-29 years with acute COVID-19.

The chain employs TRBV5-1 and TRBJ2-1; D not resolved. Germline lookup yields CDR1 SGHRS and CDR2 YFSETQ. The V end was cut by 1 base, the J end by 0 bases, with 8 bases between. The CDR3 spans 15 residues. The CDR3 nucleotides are TGCGCCAGCAGCTTGTCTGTGAGCTCCTACAATGAGCAGTTCTTC. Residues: CASSLSVSSYNEQFF.

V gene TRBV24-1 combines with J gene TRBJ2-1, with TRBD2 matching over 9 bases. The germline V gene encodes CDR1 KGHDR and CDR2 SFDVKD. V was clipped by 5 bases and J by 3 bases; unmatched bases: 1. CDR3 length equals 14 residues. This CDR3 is CATSVAGDYNEQFF. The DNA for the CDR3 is TGTGCCACCAGTGTAGCGGGGGACTACAATGAGCAGTTCTTC.

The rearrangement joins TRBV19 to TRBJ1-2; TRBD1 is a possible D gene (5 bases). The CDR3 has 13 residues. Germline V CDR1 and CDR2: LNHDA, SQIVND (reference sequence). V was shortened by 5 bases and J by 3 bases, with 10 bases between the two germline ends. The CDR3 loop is CASSPRAYYGYTF. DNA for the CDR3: TGTGCCAGTAGTCCCAGGGCGTACTATGGCTACACCTTC.

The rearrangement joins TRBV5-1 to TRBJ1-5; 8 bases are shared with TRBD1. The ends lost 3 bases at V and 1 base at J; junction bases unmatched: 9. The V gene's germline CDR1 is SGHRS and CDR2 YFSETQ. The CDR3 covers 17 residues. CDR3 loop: CASSWDPTGDSNQPQHF. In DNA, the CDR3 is TGCGCCAGCAGCTGGGATCCGACAGGGGACAGCAATCAGCCCCAGCATTTT.

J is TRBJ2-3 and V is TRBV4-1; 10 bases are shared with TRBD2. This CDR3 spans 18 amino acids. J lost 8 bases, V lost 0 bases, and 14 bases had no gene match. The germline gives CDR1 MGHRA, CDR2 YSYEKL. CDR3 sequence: CASSQEGPGGVAGGTQYF. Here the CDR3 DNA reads TGCGCCAGCAGCCAAGAAGGCCCAGGGGGGGTAGCGGGAGGTACGCAGTATTTT.

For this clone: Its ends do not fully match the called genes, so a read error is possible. CDR3 in DNA: TGTGCTAGCAGCTTACACACAGGGGGCAGGGACGAGCAGTACTTC. Translating it yields CASSLHTGGRDEQYF. The chain joins TRBV7-7 to TRBJ2-7; TRBD1 matches 9 bases. The CDR3 covers 15 residues. CDR1 is SSHAT, CDR2 FNYEAQ, per germline (reference sequence).

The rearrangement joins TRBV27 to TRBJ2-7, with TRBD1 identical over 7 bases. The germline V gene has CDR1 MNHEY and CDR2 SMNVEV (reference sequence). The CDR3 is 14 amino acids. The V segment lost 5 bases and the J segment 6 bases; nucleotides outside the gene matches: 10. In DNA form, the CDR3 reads TGTGCCAGCAGTCCTCGAGACAGGGCCCTCGAGCAGTACTTC. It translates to CASSPRDRALEQYF.

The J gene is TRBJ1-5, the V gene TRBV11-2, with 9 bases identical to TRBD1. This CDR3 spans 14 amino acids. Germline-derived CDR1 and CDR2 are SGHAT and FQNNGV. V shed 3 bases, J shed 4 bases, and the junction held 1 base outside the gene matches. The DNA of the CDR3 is TGTGCCAGCAGCTTTGGGACAGGGAATCAGCCCCAGCATTTT. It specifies CASSFGTGNQPQHF.

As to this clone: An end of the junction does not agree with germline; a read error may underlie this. The CDR3 region is CASSSLGQLQETQYF. In nucleotides, the CDR3 is TGTGCTAGCAGCTCGTTGGGACAGCTTCAAGAGACCCAGTACTTC. The V call is TRBV7-7, the J call TRBJ2-5, with 7 bases lining up with TRBD1. Germline CDR1 reads SSHAT; CDR2 reads FNYEAQ (reference sequence). The CDR3 totals 15 residues.

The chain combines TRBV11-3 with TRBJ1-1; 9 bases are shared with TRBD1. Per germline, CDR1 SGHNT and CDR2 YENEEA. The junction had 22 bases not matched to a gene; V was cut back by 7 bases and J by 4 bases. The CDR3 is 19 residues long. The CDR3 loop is CASTTPRGVGTGRVTEAFF. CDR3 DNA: TGTGCCAGCACTACCCCCAGGGGGGTCGGGACAGGGAGGGTCACTGAAGCTTTCTTT. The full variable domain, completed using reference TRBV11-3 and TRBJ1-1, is EAGVVQSPRYKIIEKKQPVAFWCNPISGHNTLYWYLQNLGQGPELLIRYENEEAVDDSQLPKDRFSAERLKGVDSTLKIQPAELGDSAVYLCASTTPRGVGTGRVTEAFFGQGTRLTVV.